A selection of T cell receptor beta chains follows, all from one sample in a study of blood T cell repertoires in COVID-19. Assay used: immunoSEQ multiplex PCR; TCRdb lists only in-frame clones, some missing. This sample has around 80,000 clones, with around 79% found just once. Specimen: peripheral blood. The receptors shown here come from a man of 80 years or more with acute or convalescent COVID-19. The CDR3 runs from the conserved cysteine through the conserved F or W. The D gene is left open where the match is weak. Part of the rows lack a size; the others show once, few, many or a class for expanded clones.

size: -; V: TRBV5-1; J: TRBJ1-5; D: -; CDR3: CASSLGGDQPQHF; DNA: TGCGCCAGCAGCTTGGGGGGGGATCAGCCCCAGCATTTT
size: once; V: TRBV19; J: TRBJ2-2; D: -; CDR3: CASSTNPRAGGELFF; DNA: TGTGCCAGTAGTACTAATCCCAGGGCCGGCGGGGAGCTGTTTTTT
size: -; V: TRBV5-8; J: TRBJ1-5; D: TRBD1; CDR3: CASGTGYVNQPQHF; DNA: TGTGCCAGCGGGACAGGGTATGTCAATCAGCCCCAGCATTTT
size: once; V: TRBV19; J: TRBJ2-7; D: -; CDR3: CASSIGQGRDEQYF; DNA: TGTGCCAGTAGTATAGGGCAGGGGAGGGACGAGCAGTACTTC
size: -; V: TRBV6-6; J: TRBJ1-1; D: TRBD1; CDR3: CASSYGQGAFNTEAFF; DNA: TGTGCCAGCAGTTACGGACAGGGGGCATTTAACACTGAAGCTTTCTTT
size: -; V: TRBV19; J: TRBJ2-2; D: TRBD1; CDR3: CASSTGQGWTGELFF; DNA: TGTGCCAGTAGTACGGGACAGGGTTGGACCGGGGAGCTGTTTTTT
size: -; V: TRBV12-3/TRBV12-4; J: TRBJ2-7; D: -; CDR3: CASSYRAEQYF; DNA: TGTGCCAGCAGTTACAGGGCCGAGCAGTACTTC
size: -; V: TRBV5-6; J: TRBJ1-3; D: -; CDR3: CASSLGQSGNTIYF; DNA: TGTGCCAGCAGCTTGGGTCAGTCTGGAAACACCATATATTTT
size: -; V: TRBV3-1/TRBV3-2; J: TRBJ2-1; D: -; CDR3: CASSQDSILDNEQFF; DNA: TGTGCCAGCAGCCAAGACTCCATACTAGACAATGAGCAGTTCTTC
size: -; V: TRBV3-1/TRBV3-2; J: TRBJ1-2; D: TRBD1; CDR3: CASSPGTVGGYTF; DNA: TGTGCCAGCAGCCCCGGGACAGTGGGTGGCTACACCTTC
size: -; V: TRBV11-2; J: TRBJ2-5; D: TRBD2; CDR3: CASSLGGLAGVQETQYF; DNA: TGTGCCAGCAGCTTAGGGGGACTAGCGGGGGTTCAAGAGACCCAGTACTTC
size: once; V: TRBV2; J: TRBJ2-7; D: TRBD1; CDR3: CASRRTGEWYEQYF; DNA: TGTGCCAGCAGGAGGACAGGGGAATGGTACGAGCAGTACTTC
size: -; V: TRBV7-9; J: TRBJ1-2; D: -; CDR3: CASSEDTNYGYTF; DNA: TGTGCCAGCAGCGAGGACACGAACTATGGCTACACCTTC
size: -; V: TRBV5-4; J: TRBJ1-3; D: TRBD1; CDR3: CASSLTGAGNTIYF; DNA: TGTGCCAGCAGCTTGACAGGGGCCGGAAACACCATATATTTT
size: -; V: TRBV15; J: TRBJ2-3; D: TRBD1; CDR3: CATTTDRASDTQYF; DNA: TGTGCCACCACCACGGACAGGGCATCAGATACGCAGTATTTT
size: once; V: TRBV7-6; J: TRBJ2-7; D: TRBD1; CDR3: CASSSSGTGPHEQYF; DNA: TGTGCCAGCAGCTCTTCCGGGACAGGGCCCCACGAGCAGTACTTC
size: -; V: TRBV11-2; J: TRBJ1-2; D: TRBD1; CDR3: CASSLSDRGRGYTF; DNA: TGTGCCAGCAGCTTGAGTGACAGGGGGAGGGGCTACACCTTC
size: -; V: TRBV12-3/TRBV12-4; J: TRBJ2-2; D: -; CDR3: CASSLVSSAASFF; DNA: TGTGCCAGCAGTTTAGTATCTAGCGCGGCGAGTTTTTTT
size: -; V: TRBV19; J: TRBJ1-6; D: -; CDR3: CASSSGQGSYNSPLHF; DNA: TGTGCCAGTAGTTCCGGACAAGGCTCCTATAATTCACCCCTCCACTTT
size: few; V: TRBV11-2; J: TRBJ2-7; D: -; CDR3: CASSQGQHYEQYF; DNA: TGTGCCAGCAGCCAAGGACAACACTACGAGCAGTACTTC
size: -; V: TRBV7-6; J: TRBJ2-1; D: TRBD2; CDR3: CASSLVPPAGGENEQFF; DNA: TGTGCCAGCAGCTTAGTGCCCCCTGCGGGGGGCGAGAATGAGCAGTTCTTC
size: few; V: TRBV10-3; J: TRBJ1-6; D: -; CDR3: CAISESDGRGNSPLHF; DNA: TGTGCCATCAGTGAGTCGGACGGGAGGGGGAATTCACCCCTCCACTTT
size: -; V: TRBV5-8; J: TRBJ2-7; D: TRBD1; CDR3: CASSLDRGRDITRYF; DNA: TGTGCCAGCAGCTTAGACAGGGGGCGCGACATTACCCGGTACTTC
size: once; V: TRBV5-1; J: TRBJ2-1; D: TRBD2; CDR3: CASSIGQTSGTYNEQFF; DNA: TGCGCCAGCAGCATAGGACAGACTAGCGGGACATACAATGAGCAGTTCTTC
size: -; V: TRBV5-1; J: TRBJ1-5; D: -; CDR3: CASSLAGGFPNQPQHF; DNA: TGCGCCAGCAGCTTGGCCGGGGGTTTCCCAAATCAGCCCCAGCATTTT
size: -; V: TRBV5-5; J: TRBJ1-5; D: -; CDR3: CASSLSQDNQPQHF; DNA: TGTGCCAGCAGCTTGAGTCAGGACAATCAGCCCCAGCATTTT
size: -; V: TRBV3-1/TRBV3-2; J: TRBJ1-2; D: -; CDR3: CASREGRSNYGYTF; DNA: TGTGCCAGCAGGGAGGGACGGTCAAACTATGGCTACACCTTC
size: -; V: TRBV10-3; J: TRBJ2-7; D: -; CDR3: CAISETVTYEQYF; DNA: TGTGCCATCAGTGAGACAGTTACCTACGAGCAGTACTTC
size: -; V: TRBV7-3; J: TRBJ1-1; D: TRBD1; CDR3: CASSLSSRGTEAFF; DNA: TGTGCCAGCAGCTTATCGTCCAGGGGGACTGAAGCTTTCTTT
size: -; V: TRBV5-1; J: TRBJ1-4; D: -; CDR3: CASRTTATNEKLFF; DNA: TGCGCCAGCAGAACGACAGCAACTAATGAAAAACTGTTTTTT
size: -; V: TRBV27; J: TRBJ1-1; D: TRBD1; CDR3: CASRPQGGTEAFF; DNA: TGTGCCAGCAGGCCACAGGGGGGGACTGAAGCTTTCTTT
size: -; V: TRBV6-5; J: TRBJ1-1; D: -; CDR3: CASISGQGFTEAFF; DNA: TGTGCCAGCATATCAGGGCAGGGGTTCACTGAAGCTTTCTTT
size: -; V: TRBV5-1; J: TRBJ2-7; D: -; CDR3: CASRKERGYEQYF; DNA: TGCGCCAGCAGGAAGGAACGCGGTTACGAGCAGTACTTC
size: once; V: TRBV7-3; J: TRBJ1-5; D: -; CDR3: CASPLLQGYNQPQHF; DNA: TGTGCCAGCCCTCTCCTTCAGGGTTACAATCAGCCCCAGCATTTT
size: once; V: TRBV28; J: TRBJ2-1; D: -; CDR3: CASSRPGYEQFF; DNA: TGTGCCAGCAGTCGCCCGGGATATGAGCAGTTCTTC
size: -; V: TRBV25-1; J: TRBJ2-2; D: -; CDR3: CASSEQGLTGELFF; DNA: TGTGCCAGCAGTGAACAGGGACTGACCGGGGAGCTGTTTTTT
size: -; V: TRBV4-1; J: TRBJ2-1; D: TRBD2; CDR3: CASRLGSGTRNNEQFF; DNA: TGCGCCAGCAGGCTCGGATCCGGGACTAGGAACAATGAGCAGTTCTTC
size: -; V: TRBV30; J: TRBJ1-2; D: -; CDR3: CAGIYRTNYGYTF; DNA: TGTGCCGGGATTTACAGAACTAACTATGGCTACACCTTC
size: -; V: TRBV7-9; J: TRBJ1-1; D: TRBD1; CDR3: CASSPPKDRSTEAFF; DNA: TGTGCCAGCAGCCCACCAAAGGACAGGTCCACTGAAGCTTTCTTT